This TCR beta chain comes out of a study of shared clonotypes between healthy human individuals. The study's findings and limits: Clonotype sharing across a few donors was observed for roughly 5% of naive CD4 clonotypes.

Generated by immunoSEQ multiplex PCR, the TCRdb table keeps only in-frame clones and is missing some. Of 2 million to 2.5 million clones in the sample, approximately 95% were seen once. The CDR3 is made up of 22 amino acids. Germline V gives CDR1 SGHVS, CDR2 FNYEAQ. The ends lost 2 bases at V and 6 bases at J; junction bases unmatched: 23. This clone is a singleton in its sample. What it binds is unknown. The receptor was derived from a man between 18 and 29 years old in good health. Some clones in this sample may be carry-over from other donors' samples. Sequenced sample: naive CD4+ T cells from PBMCs. This sample's subset: CD45RA+ positively selected. The chain has TRBV7-6 and TRBJ2-7; TRBD2 matches at 15 bases. The CDR3 DNA reads as TGTGCCAGCAGCTTATCTACGAAGGGGCGGACTAGCGGGAGGGCCAATCCGGGCGAGCAGTACTTC. It encodes CASSLSTKGRTSGRANPGEQYF. Variable domain in full (rest from reference TRBV7-6 and TRBJ2-7): GAGVSQSPRYKVTKRGQDVALRCDPISGHVSLYWYRQALGQGPEFLTYFNYEAQQDKSGLPNDRFSAERPEGSISTLTIQRTEQRDSAMYRCASSLSTKGRTSGRANPGEQYFGPGTRLTVT.